Sequencing of this T cell receptor (beta chain) was carried out in a study of CD8+ T cells in alopecia areata (dated by TCRdb to 2017 to 2018). A note on the overall study: The study used high-throughput TCRbeta sequencing to examine T cell clonal expansion in alopecia areata, in both the C3H/HeJ mouse model and human patients. RNA was extracted with the PAXgene miRNA kit for fixed scalp, the miRNeasy kit for PBMCs, and the RNeasy kit for mouse skin. TCRbeta CDR3 regions were amplified by immunoSEQ multiplex PCR using 35 Vbeta forward and 13 Jbeta reverse primers. Human TCRbeta sequencing covered scalp tissue and sorted CD4+ and CD8+ peripheral blood T cells from patchy and totalis/universalis alopecia areata patients and healthy controls. Clonality in the scalp was compared among normal scalp (n=4), patchy alopecia areata scalp (n=8), and alopecia totalis/universalis scalp (n=8).

Overall study results and their limits: Unlike mouse skin, where gammadelta T cells dominate, normal human skin contains resident alphabeta T cells that get sequenced too, which complicates analysis of the scalp TCR repertoire. Lesional scalp, especially in alopecia totalis/universalis, showed higher clonality and more expanded CD8+ clones than normal scalp, suggesting antigenic drive. Shared TCR sequences between patients were less evident than in mice, which may be partly attributable to HLA diversity in the patient population.

Relative to germline, V is 4 bases shorter and J is 6 bases shorter, with 19 bases between their ends. The germline V gene encodes CDR1 SGDLS and CDR2 YYNGEE. Reading from cysteine to phenylalanine, the CDR3 counts 16 amino acids. CDR3 DNA only is kept here, 48 bases in frame from base 1. The method was the immunoSEQ multiplex PCR assay. RNA was extracted from all samples and reverse transcribed into cDNA, which served as template for TCR sequencing. SuperScript III was used to make first-strand cDNA, primed with a 2:1 mix of oligo-dT and random hexamers. Amplification bias was assessed with a synthetic immune receptor repertoire, and residual bias was removed computationally. The study's processing was this. Raw reads were preprocessed to remove errors, and CDR3 was defined according to IMGT conventions as the region from the conserved cysteine to phenylalanine. Clonality was computed as 1 minus the Shannon entropy, with the entropy normalized by log2 of the number of productive unique TCRs. CD4 or CD8 identity of scalp clones was inferred by cross-referencing scalp TCRbeta sequences with sorted blood CD4 and CD8 repertoires. TCRdb holds this immuneACCESS table with in-frame rearrangements only. Some clones are missing; in checked studies, unresolved V genes explain under half, and the rest has no known cause. V and J calls and clone size are copied from that table; D and trimming were computed from the DNA. Recorded for this sample are about 64,000 clones; roughly 40% of them occurred a single time. The ten most abundant clones make up roughly 51% of the sample.

A note on this clone: Its antigen target is currently unknown. No base quality values were provided; no much bigger clone lies one nucleotide off.

Lesional scalp punch biopsies and peripheral blood were collected from alopecia areata patients. After PBMCs were isolated by density centrifugation and stained for CD3, CD4 and CD8, a FACSAria was used to sort CD4+ and CD8+ T cells. Alopecia areata patients who were not treated were recruited through a multicenter biomarker study. In 4 to 6 patients from the biomarker study, blood CD8+ T cells were sorted further into NKG2D-low and NKG2D-high fractions. Sequencing used NKG2D-low CD8+ T cells sorted from blood. Reading the label with the study, this specimen's cell subset or site is: sorted CD8+ NKG2D-low blood T cells. The sequence links TRBV9 to TRBJ1-4, and the D gene may be TRBD1, 5 bases matching. The clonotype was recovered from a human donor with alopecia areata. The CDR3 amino acid sequence is: CASSPRAGKRDEKLFF. Here is the DNA: TGTGCCAGCAGCCCCAGGGCCGGAAAGCGGGATGAAAAACTGTTTTTT.